This T cell receptor beta chain was sequenced during a study of cytomegalovirus exposure and HLA in healthy donors. Use of 60 Vbeta and 13 Jbeta primers characterized the PCR. Using immunoSEQ multiplex PCR, the repertoire was profiled, and TCRdb retains in-frame clones only, with some absent. This sample has approximately 170,000 clones, with roughly two thirds found just once. The CDR3 has 14 residues. V was pared by 11 bases and J by 5 bases, with 18 bases between. Germline V CDR1 and CDR2: MDHEN, SYDVKM. The TCR was taken from a woman in her thirties or forties in good health and CMV-seropositive. The sample comprised PBMCs. The rearrangement uses TRBV28 and TRBJ2-2, with D tentatively TRBD1 (6 bases). As DNA, the CDR3 is TGTGCCGGACAGAAGGGCCCTAGGACCGGGGAGCTGTTTTTT. It specifies CAGQKGPRTGELFF.